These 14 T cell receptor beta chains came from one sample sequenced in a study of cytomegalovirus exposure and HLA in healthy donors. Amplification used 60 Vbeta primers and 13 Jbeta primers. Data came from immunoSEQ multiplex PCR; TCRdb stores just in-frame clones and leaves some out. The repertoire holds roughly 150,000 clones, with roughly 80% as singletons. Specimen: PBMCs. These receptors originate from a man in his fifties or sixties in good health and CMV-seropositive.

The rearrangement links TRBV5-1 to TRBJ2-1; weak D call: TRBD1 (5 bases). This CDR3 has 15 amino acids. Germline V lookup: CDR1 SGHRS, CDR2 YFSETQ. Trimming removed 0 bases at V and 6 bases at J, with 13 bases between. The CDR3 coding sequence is TGCGCCAGCAGCTTGGGACAGCTCAGGATCAATGAGCAGTTCTTC. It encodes CASSLGQLRINEQFF.

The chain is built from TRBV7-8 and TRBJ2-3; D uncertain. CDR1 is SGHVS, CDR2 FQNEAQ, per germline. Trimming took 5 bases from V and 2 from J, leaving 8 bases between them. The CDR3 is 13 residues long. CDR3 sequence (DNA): TGTGCCAGCAGCACATCCCTCACAGATACGCAGTATTTT. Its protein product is CASSTSLTDTQYF.

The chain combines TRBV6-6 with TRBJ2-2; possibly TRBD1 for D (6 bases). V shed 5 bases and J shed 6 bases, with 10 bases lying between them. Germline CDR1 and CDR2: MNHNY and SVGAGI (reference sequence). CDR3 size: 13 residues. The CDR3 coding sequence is TGTGCCAGCAGTGGAACAGGGTCCGGGGAGCTGTTTTTT. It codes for CASSGTGSGELFF.

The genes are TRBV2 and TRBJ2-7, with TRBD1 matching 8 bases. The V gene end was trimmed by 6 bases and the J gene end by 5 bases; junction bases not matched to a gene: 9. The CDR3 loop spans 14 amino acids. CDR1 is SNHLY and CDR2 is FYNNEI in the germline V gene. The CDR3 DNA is TGTGCCAGCAGCGTGACAGGGGTTCTCAACGAGCAGTACTTC. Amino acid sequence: CASSVTGVLNEQYF.

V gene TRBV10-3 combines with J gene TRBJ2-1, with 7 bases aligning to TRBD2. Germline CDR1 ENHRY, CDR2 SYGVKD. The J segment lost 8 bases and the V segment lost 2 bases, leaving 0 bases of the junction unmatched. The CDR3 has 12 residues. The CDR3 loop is CAISEAGDEQFF. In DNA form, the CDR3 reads TGTGCCATCAGTGAGGCGGGGGATGAGCAGTTCTTC.

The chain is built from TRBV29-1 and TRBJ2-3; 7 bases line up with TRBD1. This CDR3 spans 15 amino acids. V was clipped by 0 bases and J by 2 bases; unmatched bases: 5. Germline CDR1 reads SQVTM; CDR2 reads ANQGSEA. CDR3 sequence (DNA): TGCAGCGTTGAAGACTTCAGGGGGTCCACAGATACGCAGTATTTT. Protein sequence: CSVEDFRGSTDTQYF.

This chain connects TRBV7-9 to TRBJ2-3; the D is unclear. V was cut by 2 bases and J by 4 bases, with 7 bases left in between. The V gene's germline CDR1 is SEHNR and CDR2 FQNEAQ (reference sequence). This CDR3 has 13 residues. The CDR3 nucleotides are TGTGCCAGCAGCTTATCGGGTGCAGATACGCAGTATTTT. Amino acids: CASSLSGADTQYF.

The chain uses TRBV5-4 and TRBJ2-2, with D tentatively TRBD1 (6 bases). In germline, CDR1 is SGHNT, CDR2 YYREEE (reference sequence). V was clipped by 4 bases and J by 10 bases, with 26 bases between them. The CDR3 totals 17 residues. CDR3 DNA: TGTGCCAGCAGCCTACACAGGGAAGCCCTATTAGTTGAGGAGCTGTTTTTT. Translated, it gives CASSLHREALLVEELFF.

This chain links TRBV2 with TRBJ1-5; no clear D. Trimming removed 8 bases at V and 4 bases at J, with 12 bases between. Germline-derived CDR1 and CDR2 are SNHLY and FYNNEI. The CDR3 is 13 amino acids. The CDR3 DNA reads TGTGCCAGCGCCAGGTCAGCTAATCAGCCCCAGCATTTT. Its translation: CASARSANQPQHF.

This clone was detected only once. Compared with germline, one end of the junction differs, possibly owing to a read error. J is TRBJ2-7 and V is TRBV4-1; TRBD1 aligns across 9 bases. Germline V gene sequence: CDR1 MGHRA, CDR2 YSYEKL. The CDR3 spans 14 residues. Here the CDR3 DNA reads TGCGCCAGCAGCCCAACAGGGGGCTCCTACGAGCGGTACTTC. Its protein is CASSPTGGSYERYF.

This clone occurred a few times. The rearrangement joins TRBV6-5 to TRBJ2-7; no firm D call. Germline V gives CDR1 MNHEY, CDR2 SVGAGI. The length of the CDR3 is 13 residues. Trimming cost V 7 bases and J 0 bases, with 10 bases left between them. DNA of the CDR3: TGTGCCAGCAAGAAGACAAGCTCCTACGAGCAGTACTTC. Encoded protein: CASKKTSSYEQYF.

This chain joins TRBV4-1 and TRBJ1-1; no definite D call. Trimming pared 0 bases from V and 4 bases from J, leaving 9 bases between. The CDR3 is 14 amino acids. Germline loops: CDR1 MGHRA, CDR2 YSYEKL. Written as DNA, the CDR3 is TGCGCCAGCAGCCAAGAGGGCAGATCCACTGAAGCTTTCTTT. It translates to CASSQEGRSTEAFF.

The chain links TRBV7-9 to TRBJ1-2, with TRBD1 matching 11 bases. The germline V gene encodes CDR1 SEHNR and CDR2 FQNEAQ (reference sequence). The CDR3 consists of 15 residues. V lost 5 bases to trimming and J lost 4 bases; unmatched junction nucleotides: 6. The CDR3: CASSPGQGAFYGYTF. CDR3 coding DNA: TGTGCCAGCAGCCCAGGACAGGGGGCATTCTATGGCTACACCTTC.

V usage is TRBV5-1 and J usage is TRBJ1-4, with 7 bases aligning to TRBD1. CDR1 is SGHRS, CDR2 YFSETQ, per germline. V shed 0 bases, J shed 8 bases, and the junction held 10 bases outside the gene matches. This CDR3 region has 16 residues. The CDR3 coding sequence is TGCGCCAGCAGCTTGGAGGCGACAGGGTCCGGAGAAAAACTGTTTTTT. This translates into CASSLEATGSGEKLFF.